These 32 T cell receptor beta chains were sequenced from one sample in a study of blood T cell repertoires in COVID-19. Measured with immunoSEQ multiplex PCR; TCRdb has only the in-frame clones, and not every one. The sample holds 180,000 or so clones; more than 70% are singletons and the top ten take roughly 4.2%. Sequencing input: peripheral blood. The source is a young woman with acute or convalescent COVID-19.

In nucleotides, the CDR3 is TGTGCCTGGAGTGTAATCCAGAACACTGAAGCTTTCTTT. The encoded protein is CAWSVIQNTEAFF. This chain joins TRBV30 and TRBJ1-1; no definite D call. V was shortened by 0 bases and J by 1 base, with 6 bases between the two germline ends. CDR1 and CDR2 from the germline V gene are GTSNPN and SVGIG (reference sequence). The CDR3 length is 13 residues. Using reference TRBV30 and TRBJ1-1 for the parts outside the CDR3, the full variable domain is SQTIHQWPATLVQPVGSPLSLECTVEGTSNPNLYWYRQAAGRGLQLLFYSVGIGQISSEVPQNLSASRPQDRQFILSSKKLLLSDSGFYLCAWSVIQNTEAFFGQGTRLTVV.

This chain links TRBV18 with TRBJ2-7; TRBD1 agrees at 7 bases. The CDR3 totals 15 residues. V was pared by 3 bases and J by 3 bases, with 8 bases of the junction left unmatched. Looked up from germline, CDR1 is KGHSH and CDR2 is LQKENI. Here the CDR3 reads CASSPTGTDLYEQYF. In nucleotides, the CDR3 is TGTGCCAGCTCACCTACCGGGACAGACCTCTACGAGCAGTACTTC.

The V call is TRBV28, the J call TRBJ2-1; TRBD2 is a possible D gene (6 bases). The germline V gene encodes CDR1 MDHEN and CDR2 SYDVKM. The CDR3 sequence is 13 residues long. Trimming shortened V by 6 bases and J by 0 bases, and 6 bases separated the two germline ends. CDR3 DNA: TGTGCCAGCAGGACTAGCTCCTACAATGAGCAGTTCTTC. Translation gives CASRTSSYNEQFF.

The chain recombines TRBV29-1 with TRBJ2-2, with TRBD2 as a possible D gene (5 bases). V was cut by 1 base and J by 4 bases, with 7 bases left in between. CDR1 is SQVTM, CDR2 ANQGSEA, per germline. CDR3 size: 13 residues. The chain's CDR3 is CSVEGSGTGELFF. For the CDR3, the DNA is TGCAGCGTTGAAGGGAGCGGCACCGGGGAGCTGTTTTTT.

The chain employs TRBV11-3 and TRBJ2-1, with TRBD1 matching over 7 bases. This CDR3 is 14 amino acids long. Germline CDR1 and CDR2: SGHNT and YENEEA. Losses at the gene ends were 10 bases for V and 0 bases for J; bases not matched to a gene: 6. As DNA, the CDR3 is TGTGCCACCCGACAGGGCAGCTCCTACAATGAGCAGTTCTTC. It is translated as CATRQGSSYNEQFF. The whole variable domain, filled in from reference TRBV11-3 and TRBJ2-1, reads EAGVVQSPRYKIIEKKQPVAFWCNPISGHNTLYWYLQNLGQGPELLIRYENEEAVDDSQLPKDRFSAERLKGVDSTLKIQPAELGDSAVYLCATRQGSSYNEQFFGPGTRLTVL.

This clone was counted once. This rearrangement joins TRBV9 to TRBJ2-1; TRBD2 is a possible D gene (5 bases). CDR1 and CDR2 from the germline V gene are SGDLS and YYNGEE. Trimming stripped 3 bases from V and 9 bases from J, with 7 bases between. The CDR3 has 11 residues. CDR3 bases: TGTGCCAGCAGCGGTCGGGGTGAGCAGTTCTTC. Protein: CASSGRGEQFF.

The rearrangement uses TRBV6-5 and TRBJ2-7; possibly TRBD1 for D (5 bases). CDR1 and CDR2 (germline): MNHEY, SVGAGI. Trimming left V 0 bases short and J 1 base short, with 10 bases between. This CDR3 contains 15 residues. Written as DNA, the CDR3 is TGTGCCAGCAGTTACTCCTCAGGGTTTTCCTACGAGCAGTACTTC. It yields the protein CASSYSSGFSYEQYF.

The CDR3 here is CASFTRGYLPQFF. The CDR3 DNA follows: TGTGCCAGTTTTACCCGGGGTTACCTACCACAGTTCTTC. V gene TRBV28 combines with J gene TRBJ2-1; tentative D call: TRBD2 (5 bases). The CDR3 consists of 13 residues. V was trimmed by 9 bases and J by 13 bases, leaving 22 bases between them. Germline V gene data show CDR1 as MDHEN and CDR2 as SYDVKM.

The V call is TRBV5-4, the J call TRBJ2-5, with D possibly being TRBD2 (6 bases). This CDR3 is 14 amino acids long. The germline gives CDR1 SGHNT, CDR2 YYREEE (reference sequence). Trimming removed 0 bases at V and 1 base at J, with 7 bases between. CDR3 nucleotides: TGTGCCAGCAGCTTGGCCGGGGGCCAAGAGACCCAGTACTTC. Translation gives CASSLAGGQETQYF.

The chain combines TRBV6-6 with TRBJ1-5, with a weak D call TRBD1 (6 bases). CDR3 length equals 13 residues. V lost 2 bases and J 6 bases, leaving 8 bases between the germline ends. Germline V gene data show CDR1 as MNHNY and CDR2 as SVGAGI (reference sequence). CDR3: CASSYSRGQPQHF. The CDR3 coding sequence is TGTGCCAGCAGTTACAGCAGGGGTCAGCCCCAGCATTTT.

In DNA, the CDR3 is TGTGCCTGGAGTGTCCCTACCGGGGAGCTGTTTTTT. Translated: CAWSVPTGELFF. V gene TRBV30 combines with J gene TRBJ2-2, with D unresolved. Germline CDR1 and CDR2: GTSNPN and SVGIG (reference sequence). V was clipped by 0 bases and J by 5 bases, with 4 bases between them. This CDR3 is 12 amino acids long. The complete variable domain, with remaining parts taken from reference TRBV30 and TRBJ2-2, reads SQTIHQWPATLVQPVGSPLSLECTVEGTSNPNLYWYRQAAGRGLQLLFYSVGIGQISSEVPQNLSASRPQDRQFILSSKKLLLSDSGFYLCAWSVPTGELFFGEGSRLTVL.

V and J are TRBV7-8 and TRBJ2-7; D not certain. In germline, CDR1 is SGHVS, CDR2 FQNEAQ. V was trimmed by 4 bases and J by 4 bases, leaving 5 bases between them. The CDR3 totals 11 residues. This chain's CDR3 is CASSYKYEQYF. The CDR3 bases are TGTGCCAGCAGCTATAAATACGAGCAGTACTTC.

On this clone itself: This sample includes further DNA sequences coding for the same CDR3. The chain couples TRBV5-1 to TRBJ1-1; D not resolved. The CDR3 is 11 residues long. V was trimmed by 0 bases and J by 7 bases, leaving 4 bases between them. Germline loops: CDR1 SGHRS, CDR2 YFSETQ. In nucleotides, the CDR3 is TGCGCCAGCAGCTTGGCCGGTGAAGCTTTCTTT. The encoded protein is CASSLAGEAFF.

CDR3 DNA: TGTGCCAGCAGCTTGTGGGACAATGTCTACGAGCAGTACTTC. Protein: CASSLWDNVYEQYF. V usage is TRBV7-2 and J usage is TRBJ2-7; D may be TRBD1 (6 bases). Trimming stripped 3 bases from V and 3 bases from J, with 12 bases between. Germline V CDR1 and CDR2: SGHTA, FQGNSA. The CDR3 runs 14 residues.

V usage is TRBV6-5 and J usage is TRBJ1-5; D call uncertain. Germline V gene data show CDR1 as MNHEY and CDR2 as SVGAGI. V shed 6 bases and J shed 0 bases, with 12 bases lying between them. This CDR3 spans 15 amino acids. The CDR3 here is CASRIQIHSNQPQHF. DNA for the CDR3: TGTGCCAGCAGGATACAGATTCATAGCAATCAGCCCCAGCATTTT.

The J gene is TRBJ2-7, the V gene TRBV7-2, with 7 bases that match TRBD2. The germline V gene has CDR1 SGHTA and CDR2 FQGNSA. Trimming at V came to 6 bases and at J to 5 bases, leaving 13 bases not matched to a gene. CDR3 length equals 15 residues. DNA of the CDR3: TGTGCCAGCAGGCCGGCGGGCGGGAGTCCCCACGAGCAGTACTTC. It encodes CASRPAGGSPHEQYF.

This clone was observed a few times. DNA for the CDR3: TGTGCCAGCAGCTTATACGTTCGCAGGACAGATTTAAACCCGGAGCTGTTTTTT. Translation gives CASSLYVRRTDLNPELFF. The chain joins TRBV7-2 to TRBJ2-2; tentatively, D is TRBD1 (6 bases). Germline-derived CDR1 and CDR2 are SGHTA and FQGNSA. The V end lost 2 bases, the J end lost 10 bases, and 26 bases lay between the germline ends. The CDR3 is made up of 18 amino acids.

This clone was seen once. The chain combines TRBV5-1 with TRBJ1-1; perhaps TRBD1 as D (6 bases). Germline V gives CDR1 SGHRS, CDR2 YFSETQ. V dropped 4 bases and J dropped 6 bases, with 13 bases sitting between them. CDR3 length equals 13 residues. The chain's CDR3 is CASSAGGLAEAFF. The CDR3 nucleotides read TGCGCCAGCAGCGCGGGGGGCTTGGCTGAAGCTTTCTTT.

This chain uses TRBV27 with TRBJ2-7; 9 positions match TRBD2. V shed 3 bases and J 9 bases; nucleotides not matched to a gene: 12. The germline gives CDR1 MNHEY, CDR2 SMNVEV (reference sequence). CDR3 length: 15 residues. In DNA, the CDR3 is TGTGCCAGCAGTTTTCATGGGGCGGGAGGGCCACCGCAGTACTTC. Its protein is CASSFHGAGGPPQYF.

This rearrangement joins TRBV27 to TRBJ2-1, with 8 bases that match TRBD2. Trimming removed 7 bases from V and 9 bases from J; junction bases left unmatched: 14. Germline loops: CDR1 MNHEY, CDR2 SMNVEV (reference sequence). The CDR3 loop spans 15 amino acids. This CDR3 is CASILLAGGYSEQFF. DNA for the CDR3: TGTGCCAGCATCCTCCTAGCGGGCGGGTATTCTGAGCAGTTCTTC.

The chain links TRBV7-9 to TRBJ1-6, with D uncertain. The CDR3 is 13 residues long. Germline V gene data show CDR1 as SEHNR and CDR2 as FQNEAQ (reference sequence). The V end was cut by 1 base, the J end by 9 bases, with 7 bases between. As DNA, the CDR3 is TGTGCCAGCAGCTTAGACAGTTTTTCACCCCTCCACTTT. It is translated as CASSLDSFSPLHF.

This clone has only one observation. The gene calls are TRBV28 and TRBJ1-1; a weak D match, TRBD1 (5 bases). Trimming shortened V by 4 bases and J by 7 bases, and 19 bases separated the two germline ends. The CDR3 consists of 15 residues. Germline loops: CDR1 MDHEN, CDR2 SYDVKM. The CDR3 coding sequence is TGTGCCAGCAGTTCGGGCGGGGGGACCCTACATGAAGCTTTCTTT. Translation: CASSSGGGTLHEAFF.

The chain employs TRBV6-5 and TRBJ2-7; 9 nucleotides align to TRBD2. CDR1 and CDR2 (germline): MNHEY, SVGAGI. This CDR3 is built from 15 residues. Trimming took 5 bases from V and 2 from J; bases not matched to a gene: 7. CDR3 nucleotides: TGTGCCAGCAGTCCTAGCGGGAACGGGGCCTACGAGCAGTACTTC. Its translation is CASSPSGNGAYEQYF.

J is TRBJ2-3 and V is TRBV5-1; 7 bases are shared with TRBD2. Germline V gives CDR1 SGHRS, CDR2 YFSETQ. This CDR3 contains 15 residues. V shed 0 bases and J 1 base; nucleotides not matched to a gene: 2. The CDR3 DNA reads TGCGCCAGCAGCTTGGGACTAGCAGGCACAGATACGCAGTATTTT. Its translation is CASSLGLAGTDTQYF.

V usage is TRBV5-1 and J usage is TRBJ2-2; the D gene is possibly TRBD2 (5 bases). CDR3 length equals 16 residues. Looked up from germline, CDR1 is SGHRS and CDR2 is YFSETQ. With 0 bases removed from V and 0 bases from J, the gap between germline ends came to 9 bases. This CDR3 is CASSLAGIPNTGELFF. The CDR3 bases are TGCGCCAGCAGCTTGGCCGGGATTCCGAACACCGGGGAGCTGTTTTTT. Full variable domain (rest looked up from reference TRBV5-1 and TRBJ2-2): KAGVTQTPRYLIKTRGQQVTLSCSPISGHRSVSWYQQTPGQGLQFLFEYFSETQRNKGNFPGRFSGRQFSNSRSEMNVSTLELGDSALYLCASSLAGIPNTGELFFGEGSRLTVL.

This clone was seen more than once but under ten times. The chain uses TRBV2 and TRBJ2-7; D gene uncertain. V was shortened by 7 bases and J by 6 bases, with 7 bases between the two germline ends. The germline V gene encodes CDR1 SNHLY and CDR2 FYNNEI. The length of the CDR3 is 10 residues. The CDR3 loop is CASKSGEQYF. CDR3 in DNA: TGTGCCAGCAAGTCGGGCGAGCAGTACTTC.

This clone was seen a handful of times. V is TRBV5-1 and J is TRBJ2-5, with D perhaps matching TRBD1 (6 bases). The CDR3 sequence is 17 residues long. Trimming removed 0 bases from V and 2 bases from J, with 17 bases in between. Germline values: CDR1 SGHRS, CDR2 YFSETQ. CDR3 sequence reads: CASSLGLNRAPQETQYF. The CDR3 DNA follows: TGCGCCAGCAGCTTGGGACTTAACAGGGCTCCTCAAGAGACCCAGTACTTC. The full variable domain, with the rest looked up from reference TRBV5-1 and TRBJ2-5, is KAGVTQTPRYLIKTRGQQVTLSCSPISGHRSVSWYQQTPGQGLQFLFEYFSETQRNKGNFPGRFSGRQFSNSRSEMNVSTLELGDSALYLCASSLGLNRAPQETQYFGPGTRLLVL.

The chain is built from TRBV19 and TRBJ2-3; D gene unclear. CDR1 LNHDA and CDR2 SQIVND come from the germline V gene (reference sequence). CDR3 length: 12 amino acids. Trimming stripped 4 bases from V and 6 bases from J, with 8 bases between. CDR3 in DNA: TGTGCCAGTAGTAATGCAGTGGATACGCAGTATTTT. It yields the protein CASSNAVDTQYF.

V and J are TRBV28 and TRBJ1-5, with unresolved D. Looked up from germline, CDR1 is MDHEN and CDR2 is SYDVKM. Between the trimmed V and J ends, which lost 5 bases and 5 bases, there was a span of 7 bases. The CDR3 totals 12 residues. Here the CDR3 DNA reads TGTGCCAGCAGTAGCCCCGATCAGCCCCAGCATTTT. The encoded protein is CASSSPDQPQHF.

This chain connects TRBV30 to TRBJ2-1; TRBD2 agrees at 9 bases. The CDR3 is 13 residues long. V gave up 3 bases and J gave up 5 bases; unmatched junction bases: 2. Germline V gene lookup returns CDR1 GTSNPN and CDR2 SVGIG (reference sequence). CDR3 sequence reads: CAWRLAGHNEQFF. As DNA, the CDR3 is TGTGCCTGGAGGCTAGCGGGACACAATGAGCAGTTCTTC.

The chain is built from TRBV5-1 and TRBJ2-1; 13 nucleotides agree with TRBD2. Germline V gene data show CDR1 as SGHRS and CDR2 as YFSETQ. CDR3 length: 15 residues. V lost 4 bases to trimming and J lost 6 bases; unmatched junction nucleotides: 4. In nucleotides, the CDR3 is TGCGCCAGCAGCGGAGGACTAGCGGGAGTCAATGAGCAGTTCTTC. Its translation is CASSGGLAGVNEQFF.

This clone was detected a few times. This chain uses TRBV30 with TRBJ2-2, with 7 bases identical to TRBD2. CDR1 is GTSNPN, CDR2 SVGIG, per germline (reference sequence). The ends lost 7 bases at V and 6 bases at J; junction bases unmatched: 11. This CDR3 is built from 14 residues. The CDR3 region is CASMGGRASGELFF. CDR3 in DNA: TGTGCCTCAATGGGGGGGAGGGCCTCCGGGGAGCTGTTTTTT.